A selection of T cell receptor beta chains follows, all from one sample in a study of OX40 agonist ivuxolimab in advanced cancers. The protocol was immunoSEQ multiplex PCR, while the TCRdb copy is restricted to in-frame clones and leaves out a portion. In the table there are 65,000 to 70,000 clones, about nine tenths of which are singletons. The sequenced sample was CD4+ or CD8+ T cells sorted from blood, obtained in a trial of the OX40 agonist ivuxolimab. The receptor source for this set is an adult with an advanced solid tumor such as melanoma, head and neck, liver or kidney cancer. CDR3s include the opening cysteine and the closing phenylalanine or tryptophan. A D gene is named only where the DNA matches it firmly. The size field is filled for only some rows; it gives once, few, many or a size class.

clone_size	d_call	v_call	j_call	cdr3_nt	cdr3_aa
NA	NA	TRBV7-8	TRBJ1-1	TGTGCCAGCAGAGGAGACACTGAAGCTTTCTTT	CASRGDTEAFF
NA	TRBD2	TRBV6-4	TRBJ2-1	TGTGCCAGCAGTGACTCCGGGACTAGCGTCGATGAGCAGTTCTTC	CASSDSGTSVDEQFF
NA	NA	TRBV14	TRBJ2-3	TGTGCCAGCAGCCATACCCCCTTAGCGCAAAAAGGCACAGATACGCAGTATTTT	CASSHTPLAQKGTDTQYF
few	NA	TRBV14	TRBJ2-1	TGTGCCAGCAGCCAGCCACTAGCATCCCCCTACAATGAGCAGTTCTTC	CASSQPLASPYNEQFF
NA	TRBD1	TRBV29-1	TRBJ2-3	TGCAGCGGAGGGGGCGCTAAGACAGATACGCAGTATTTT	CSGGGAKTDTQYF
NA	TRBD1	TRBV27	TRBJ1-1	TGTGCCAGCAGGGTTCAGGGGGCGCGGGAACGTGAAGCTTTCTTT	CASRVQGAREREAFF
NA	NA	TRBV2	TRBJ2-1	TGTGCCAGCAGACAGACTAGTGGGGAATACAATGAGCAGTTCTTC	CASRQTSGEYNEQFF
NA	NA	TRBV2	TRBJ2-3	TGTGCCAGCAGGGTGGACTTAGACGCAGATACGCAGTATTTT	CASRVDLDADTQYF
once	TRBD2	TRBV19	TRBJ2-5	TGTGCCAGTAGGAAACTAGCGGGAGTTCGCGAGACCCAGTACTTC	CASRKLAGVRETQYF
NA	TRBD2	TRBV27	TRBJ2-1	TGTGCCAGCAGGCACACTAGCGGGAGAGTACACAATGAGCAGTTCTTC	CASRHTSGRVHNEQFF
NA	TRBD2	TRBV10-3	TRBJ2-1	TGTGCCATCACCAGGACTGCGGGAGGGGGTGGCAATGAGCAGTTCTTC	CAITRTAGGGGNEQFF
NA	NA	TRBV6-5	TRBJ1-1	TGTGCCAGCAGTTATCCCCATCTGACAGGACTGACTGAAGCTTTCTTT	CASSYPHLTGLTEAFF
NA	NA	TRBV2	TRBJ2-3	TGTGCCAGCAGGCCTAGGGCGGGTTCTGGCACAGATACGCAGTATTTT	CASRPRAGSGTDTQYF
few	NA	TRBV28	TRBJ1-1	TGTGCCAGCAGTTTAGGGGGGGTATCCACTGAAGCTTTCTTT	CASSLGGVSTEAFF
NA	NA	TRBV11-2	TRBJ1-3	TGTGCCAGCAGCCGAGCGGGGCGGGGCGCCTCTGGAAACACCATATATTTT	CASSRAGRGASGNTIYF
NA	NA	TRBV2	TRBJ1-2	TGTGCCAGCAGTGCACAATTGAGAGGGCCAGGCGGCTATGGCTACACCTTC	CASSAQLRGPGGYGYTF
NA	TRBD1	TRBV27	TRBJ1-5	TGTGCCAGCAGGATAGACAGGGGGACGAAGCCCCAGCATTTT	CASRIDRGTKPQHF
NA	NA	TRBV6-1	TRBJ2-2	TGTGCCAGCAGGGGGTTTGGGGTGAACACCGGGGAGCTGTTTTTT	CASRGFGVNTGELFF
NA	TRBD2	TRBV7-9	TRBJ2-1	TGTGCCAGCTGGGCTAGCGGCCACAATGAGCAGTTCTTC	CASWASGHNEQFF
NA	TRBD1	TRBV27	TRBJ1-1	TGTGCCAGCAGTTTCACAGGGGGTGGTGAAGCTTTCTTT	CASSFTGGGEAFF
NA	NA	TRBV19	TRBJ2-2	TGTGCCAGTAGTATATGGGGAGGGGGCACCGGGGAGCTGTTTTTT	CASSIWGGGTGELFF
NA	NA	TRBV10-3	TRBJ1-1	TGTGCCACCCAAGGGCAGCCGAACACTGAAGCTTTCTTT	CATQGQPNTEAFF
NA	NA	TRBV28	TRBJ2-7	TGTGCCTCCGGGACTGCCGTCTACGAGCAGTACTTC	CASGTAVYEQYF
NA	NA	TRBV6-5	TRBJ2-7	TGTGCCAGCCGGGAGGGACAGCACTACGAGCAGTACTTC	CASREGQHYEQYF
once	NA	TRBV19	TRBJ1-3	TGTGCCAGTAGTGAACGCCGGGGTAGGAGGTCCGAAGAAGGAAACACCATATATTTT	CASSERRGRRSEEGNTIYF
NA	NA	TRBV7-9	TRBJ1-4	TGTGCCAGCAGCTTCCTTCTCACCGCAACTAATGAAAAACTGTTTTTT	CASSFLLTATNEKLFF
once	NA	TRBV9	TRBJ2-2	TGTGCCAGCAGCGCCCTGCCTCTTCCCGGGGAGCTGTTTTTT	CASSALPLPGELFF
NA	NA	TRBV5-1	TRBJ1-3	TGCGCCAGCAGACAAGGGGAAGTTGGAAACACCATATATTTT	CASRQGEVGNTIYF
NA	TRBD1	TRBV28	TRBJ1-4	TGTGCCAGCAAACAAACAGGGGCGACTAATGAAAAACTGTTTTTT	CASKQTGATNEKLFF
NA	NA	TRBV19	TRBJ2-5	TGTGCCAGTAGTACCATGCCTAGCAGCCAAGAGACCCAGTACTTC	CASSTMPSSQETQYF